This TCR beta chain was captured by sequencing in a study of blood T cell repertoires in COVID-19. As for the study in general: There were acute and convalescent COVID-19 samples, and they came from the United States, Italy and Spain. Sources were T cells, B-cell-depleted T cells, or PBMCs; the material itself was cDNA or gDNA.

Per the original methods: Nucleated cell number was recorded as an estimate derived from reference gene primer amplification. Libraries were prepared by immunoSEQ multiplex PCR; TCRdb keeps only in-frame clonotypes and omits some of them. V and J calls and clone size are copied from that table; D and trimming were computed from the DNA. The repertoire holds hundreds of thousands of clones, with roughly 90% as singletons. This TCR was sampled from a woman aged 25-40 years with active or convalescent COVID-19. The sequencing sample was made of peripheral blood.

The DNA for the CDR3 is TGTGCCAGTAATGACAGGGGTAGTGAAGCTTTCTTT. Its translation: CASNDRGSEAFF. V and J are TRBV19 and TRBJ1-1; 8 nucleotides agree with TRBD1. This CDR3 has 12 amino acids. The germline V gene encodes CDR1 LNHDA and CDR2 SQIVND (reference sequence). The V and J ends lost 7 bases and 7 bases, in that order; junction bases with no gene match: 5.